The next 10 T cell receptor beta chains were all read from a single sample in a study of type 1 regulatory T cells. MiXCR, run by TCRdb on the reads, gives a single entry per CDR3 protein. Counted here are 35,000 to 50,000 distinct CDR3 sequences, roughly an eighth occurring once; the ten biggest clones make up 6.5% to 9%. Their antigen targets remain unknown. The sequencing input was cultured non-Tr1 T cells, either the whole culture or a sorted T cell fraction (not recorded which). Source of these receptors: a human donor in good health.

This clonotype was observed a handful of times. The chain combines TRBV25-1 with TRBJ2-2; 8 bases agree with TRBD1. The V and J ends lost 4 bases and 4 bases, in that order; junction bases with no gene match: 2. This CDR3 spans 14 amino acids. From germline, CDR1 is MGHDK and CDR2 SYGVNS. The CDR3 sequence is CASSGTGITGELFF. The CDR3, as DNA: TGTGCCAGCAGTGGGACAGGGATCACCGGGGAGCTGTTTTTT.

This clonotype was counted a few times. This chain links TRBV5-1 with TRBJ1-4; 7 nucleotides align to TRBD1. V shed 4 bases and J 4 bases; nucleotides not matched to a gene: 4. Germline-derived CDR1 and CDR2 are SGHRS and YFSETQ. The CDR3 consists of 14 residues. Here the CDR3 DNA reads TGCGCCAGCAGCCTGACAGGGATTAATGAAAAACTGTTTTTT. This sequence encodes CASSLTGINEKLFF. Supplemented by reference TRBV5-1 and TRBJ1-4, the full variable domain reads KAGVTQTPRYLIKTRGQQVTLSCSPISGHRSVSWYQQTPGQGLQFLFEYFSETQRNKGNFPGRFSGRQFSNSRSEMNVSTLELGDSALYLCASSLTGINEKLFFGSGTQLSVL.

The table lists this clonotype with many counts. The chain couples TRBV5-1 to TRBJ2-3; TRBD2 aligns across 7 bases. The CDR3 is made up of 13 amino acids. After removal of 0 bases from V and 5 bases from J, the junction contained 0 bases not matched to a gene. Looked up from germline, CDR1 is SGHRS and CDR2 is YFSETQ. The CDR3 loop is CASSLAGGDTQYF. CDR3 in DNA: TGCGCCAGCAGCTTGGCGGGGGGAGATACGCAGTATTTT.

This clonotype was found a few times. The chain recombines TRBV19 with TRBJ2-7; 7 positions agree with TRBD2. The CDR3 covers 13 residues. Germline V gene sequence: CDR1 LNHDA, CDR2 SQIVND (reference sequence). V was pared by 2 bases and J by 2 bases, with 0 bases of the junction left unmatched. CDR3 protein: CASSISGTYEQYF. CDR3 DNA: TGTGCCAGTAGTATAAGCGGGACCTACGAGCAGTACTTC.

The J gene is TRBJ2-1, the V gene TRBV5-4, with D tentatively TRBD2 (5 bases). Deletions cut 4 bases from V and 0 bases from J, with 11 bases between. The CDR3 sequence is 15 residues long. Per germline, CDR1 SGHNT and CDR2 YYREEE (reference sequence). The CDR3 sequence: CASSEGGSSYNEQFF. Here the CDR3 DNA reads TGTGCCAGCAGCGAGGGTGGGAGCTCCTACAATGAGCAGTTCTTC.

J is TRBJ1-4 and V is TRBV5-6; TRBD1 is a possible D gene (6 bases). Germline CDR1 SGHDT, CDR2 YYEEEE. V lost 4 bases and J 4 bases, leaving 11 bases between the germline ends. This CDR3 has 14 amino acids. CDR3 sequence reads: CASSPGQFNEKLFF. CDR3 sequence (DNA): TGTGCCAGCAGCCCGGGACAATTTAATGAAAAACTGTTTTTT.

This chain's CDR3 is CASSPGQGLAAFF. The CDR3 DNA reads as TGTGCCAGCAGCCCGGGACAGGGGTTAGCAGCTTTCTTT. V usage is TRBV7-2 and J usage is TRBJ1-1; 10 bases are shared with TRBD1. V was clipped by 5 bases and J by 10 bases; unmatched bases: 7. The germline V gene has CDR1 SGHTA and CDR2 FQGNSA. The length of the CDR3 is 13 residues.

This clonotype has just a few counts. The DNA of the CDR3 is TGTGCCAGCAGCTTAGATGGTGGCTTCCTCAATGAGCAGTTCTTC. Amino acids: CASSLDGGFLNEQFF. The chain links TRBV7-2 to TRBJ2-1; no reliable D call. The CDR3 has 15 residues. The germline CDR1 and CDR2 sequences are SGHTA and FQGNSA. The V and J ends lost 1 base and 6 bases respectively, with 13 bases between them.

This clonotype occurred a few times. The rearrangement links TRBV12-3 or TRBV12-4 to TRBJ2-5; maybe TRBD2 (7 bases). CDR3 length: 14 residues. V lost 5 bases to trimming and J lost 5 bases, with 15 bases between them. The CDR3 protein is CASSRRGGAETQYF. CDR3 nucleotides: TGTGCCAGCAGTCGGAGGGGGGGGGCGGAGACCCAGTACTTC.

The CDR3 is CASSPGDLWGTEAFF. In nucleotides, the CDR3 is TGTGCCAGCAGCCCAGGAGACCTTTGGGGCACTGAAGCTTTCTTT. The chain uses TRBV7-9 and TRBJ1-1; D gene unclear. Trimming pared 5 bases from V and 4 bases from J, leaving 17 bases between. The CDR3 runs 15 residues. Germline loops: CDR1 SEHNR, CDR2 FQNEAQ (reference sequence).